Presented here are 14 T cell receptor beta chains from one specimen sequenced in a study of T cell responses to AZD1222 COVID-19 vaccine (dated by TCRdb to about 2021). Reading the label with the study, this specimen's time point is: baseline before first vaccination. The library was prepared using the immunoSEQ multiplex PCR assay. Here the immuneACCESS table is served through TCRdb, limited to in-frame sequences with V and J called. Missing clones are a known gap in these copies; in checked studies unresolved V genes cover under half, and the rest lacks a known reason. Counted in this sample were nearly 35,000 clones; approximately 86% of them appeared once. The ten largest make up 5.5% to 7.5% of the sample. This specimen was peripheral blood, taken on day 0 of AZD1222 vaccination. The source is an adult in good health.

This clone was recorded once. J is TRBJ1-1 and V is TRBV28; D may be TRBD1 (5 bases). V was shortened by 2 bases and J by 2 bases, with 15 bases between the two germline ends. The CDR3 is made up of 16 amino acids. Germline V gene sequence: CDR1 MDHEN, CDR2 SYDVKM. The DNA for the CDR3 is TGTGCCAGCAGTTTAGGGGGTATCCCATCTAACACTGAAGCTTTCTTT. It encodes CASSLGGIPSNTEAFF.

The rearrangement uses TRBV12-5 and TRBJ1-2; D unresolved. V was shortened by 5 bases and J by 1 base, with 5 bases between the two germline ends. CDR1 LGHNT and CDR2 FRNRAP come from the germline V gene. This CDR3 has 12 amino acids. For the CDR3, the DNA is TGTGCTAGTGGTCTCGATAACTATGGCTACACCTTC. It translates to CASGLDNYGYTF.

This chain uses TRBV12-5 with TRBJ2-2, with 11 nucleotides matching TRBD2. V shed 0 bases and J 2 bases; nucleotides not matched to a gene: 8. CDR3 size: 19 residues. CDR1 and CDR2 from the germline V gene are LGHNT and FRNRAP. The CDR3 sequence: CASGLVPTSGGQNTGELFF. The CDR3 DNA sequence: TGTGCTAGTGGTTTGGTACCCACTAGCGGGGGCCAAAACACCGGGGAGCTGTTTTTT.

The chain carries TRBV7-9 and TRBJ1-2, with D perhaps matching TRBD1 (5 bases). Germline V gives CDR1 SEHNR, CDR2 FQNEAQ (reference sequence). V was clipped by 5 bases and J by 5 bases, with 12 bases between them. The CDR3 sequence is 13 residues long. CDR3 DNA sequence: TGTGCCAGCAGCCTTCCAGGGAGGTATGGCTACACCTTC. Its translation is CASSLPGRYGYTF.

The chain couples TRBV18 to TRBJ1-2; no firm D call. V was clipped by 3 bases and J by 10 bases, with 21 bases between them. CDR1 is KGHSH and CDR2 is LQKENI in the germline V gene. There are 15 residues in the CDR3. The CDR3 DNA sequence: TGTGCCAGCTCACCCGGGGTTGGGAAGGAAATGGACTACACCTTC. Translation gives CASSPGVGKEMDYTF.

The chain recombines TRBV9 with TRBJ2-5; 10 positions agree with TRBD1. This CDR3 is 15 amino acids long. The junction had 6 bases not matched to a gene; V was cut back by 2 bases and J by 5 bases. Germline-derived CDR1 and CDR2 are SGDLS and YYNGEE. The CDR3 DNA is TGTGCCAGCAGCGTGGGACAGGGGTCGAGGGAGACCCAGTACTTC. Translated: CASSVGQGSRETQYF.

The CDR3 here is CASSEDRGGTPNYGYTF. CDR3 bases: TGTGCCAGCAGTGAAGACAGGGGAGGGACCCCTAACTATGGCTACACCTTC. The chain joins TRBV6-1 to TRBJ1-2; the match to TRBD1 covers 7 bases. Germline trimming cut 1 base from V and 0 bases from J; bases unmatched to any gene: 8. The CDR3 has 17 amino acids. Germline CDR1 is MNHNS and CDR2 is SASEGT.

V is TRBV9 and J is TRBJ2-4; D may be TRBD1 (6 bases). The germline V and J ends were trimmed by 3 bases and 0 bases, with 13 bases remaining between them. Germline assignment: CDR1 SGDLS and CDR2 YYNGEE. This CDR3 region has 16 residues. The CDR3 coding sequence is TGTGCCAGCAGCGAATTACCGACAGGAGCCAAAAACATTCAGTACTTC. This sequence encodes CASSELPTGAKNIQYF.

This chain connects TRBV20-1 to TRBJ1-1; 8 bases agree with TRBD1. The CDR3 runs 10 residues. Per germline, CDR1 DFQATT and CDR2 SNEGSKA (reference sequence). The DNA for the CDR3 is TGCAGAGTCGACAGGGGTGATGCTTTCTTT. Protein sequence: CRVDRGDAFF.

The rearrangement uses TRBV12-3 or TRBV12-4 and TRBJ1-2, with D perhaps matching TRBD1 (6 bases). The CDR3 has 13 residues. Trimming pared 6 bases from V and 5 bases from J, leaving 13 bases between. Here the CDR3 reads CASRWGAGYGYTF. In nucleotides, the CDR3 is TGTGCCAGCAGGTGGGGGGCTGGGTATGGCTACACCTTC.

On this clone itself: One end of the junction varies from germline; a read error may be responsible. The rearrangement joins TRBV28 to TRBJ2-7; TRBD1 might be the D (5 bases). Germline CDR1 reads MDHEN; CDR2 reads SYDVKM. The CDR3 totals 13 residues. CDR3 bases: TGTGCCAGCGGTTTAGGGGCTTCCTACGAGCAGTACTTC. Translation gives CASGLGASYEQYF.

This chain connects TRBV6-4 to TRBJ2-1; TRBD2 matches 8 bases. The germline V gene has CDR1 MRHNA and CDR2 SNTAGT. The CDR3 length is 16 residues. With V trimmed by 5 bases and J by 2 bases, 8 bases remained unmatched. CDR3 region: CASSPRGAGPYNEQFF. DNA for the CDR3: TGTGCCAGCAGTCCGCGGGGGGCCGGACCCTACAATGAGCAGTTCTTC.

The chain has TRBV9 and TRBJ2-2, with D hard to call. The CDR3 sequence is 12 residues long. The V gene lost 4 bases and the J gene lost 0 bases, with 1 base spanning the gap. Germline lookup yields CDR1 SGDLS and CDR2 YYNGEE. CDR3 nucleotide sequence: TGTGCCAGCAGCCCGAACACCGGGGAGCTGTTTTTT. It encodes CASSPNTGELFF.

A word on this clone: An end of the junction differs from the germline gene, which may be a read error. V gene TRBV6-5 combines with J gene TRBJ1-6; 7 bases map to TRBD1. This CDR3 has 10 amino acids. From germline, CDR1 is MNHEY and CDR2 SVGAGI. CDR3 sequence (DNA): TGTGCCAGCACCATTGGGGACAGCGTCTTT. Amino acids: CASTIGDSVF.